The text below deals with one T cell receptor (beta chain). The sample belongs to a study of cytomegalovirus exposure and HLA in healthy donors. The PCR contained 60 Vbeta and 13 Jbeta primers. Sequencing used immunoSEQ multiplex PCR; TCRdb keeps in-frame clones, though not all of them. This table has more than 150,000 clones, 70% to 80% appearing once. Trimming took off 5 bases at V and 9 bases at J, with 15 bases between the two ends. This CDR3 contains 13 residues. CDR1 is MNHEY and CDR2 is SMNVEV in the germline V gene (reference sequence). V is TRBV27 and J is TRBJ2-3; D unresolved. The TCR was taken from a girl aged 10 to 17 in good health and CMV-seropositive. The sequenced sample was PBMCs. The CDR3: CASSPSQVGTQYF. For the CDR3, the DNA is TGTGCCAGCAGTCCCTCTCAGGTTGGAACGCAGTATTTT.